These T cell receptor beta chains were read from a single sample in a study of post-analysis software for immune sequencing data. TCRdb fed the PCR reads into MiXCR, producing one record per CDR3 protein. Here the sample spans about 430,000 distinct CDR3 sequences, approximately 37% being singletons. Sequencing was done on a sample of blood. These receptors all come from a girl aged 2-10 years with multiple sclerosis. CDR3s include the opening cysteine and the closing phenylalanine or tryptophan. The D gene is left open where the match is weak. Clone sizes are given selectively: once, few, many, or a class where the clone is expanded.

v_gene: TRBV7-9
j_gene: TRBJ2-7
d_gene: TRBD2
abundance: few
CDR3aa: CASSSRTSGAHEQYF
CDR3nt: TGTGCCAGCAGCTCAAGGACTAGCGGGGCCCACGAGCAGTACTTC

v_gene: TRBV14
j_gene: TRBJ2-7
d_gene: .
abundance: .
CDR3aa: CASSQDEGIYEQYF
CDR3nt: TGTGCCAGCAGCCAAGATGAGGGGATCTACGAGCAGTACTTC

v_gene: TRBV24-1
j_gene: TRBJ2-1
d_gene: TRBD2
abundance: many
CDR3aa: CASGTSGNNEQFF
CDR3nt: TGTGCCAGTGGGACTAGCGGAAACAATGAGCAGTTCTTC

v_gene: TRBV20-1
j_gene: TRBJ2-5
d_gene: .
abundance: .
CDR3aa: CSARDKGHVETQYF
CDR3nt: TGCAGTGCTAGAGATAAAGGACATGTAGAGACCCAGTACTTC

v_gene: TRBV27
j_gene: TRBJ2-5
d_gene: TRBD1
abundance: few
CDR3aa: CASSLSTGGRLRWEQYF
CDR3nt: TGTGCCAGCAGTTTGTCTACAGGGGGTCGCTTACGTTGGGAGCAGTACTTC

v_gene: TRBV12-5
j_gene: TRBJ2-3
d_gene: TRBD2
abundance: .
CDR3aa: CASAPSGSTDTQYF
CDR3nt: TGTGCTAGTGCCCCTAGCGGGAGTACAGATACGCAGTATTTT

v_gene: TRBV15
j_gene: TRBJ2-7
d_gene: .
abundance: few
CDR3aa: CATSRTSMQGPEQYF
CDR3nt: TGTGCCACCAGCAGAACTTCCATGCAGGGGCCAGAGCAGTACTTC

v_gene: TRBV20-1
j_gene: TRBJ2-7
d_gene: TRBD2
abundance: many
CDR3aa: CSARTPPGTKYEQYF
CDR3nt: TGCAGTGCTAGGACTCCCCCAGGGACTAAGTACGAGCAGTACTTC

v_gene: TRBV3-1
j_gene: TRBJ2-2
d_gene: .
abundance: once
CDR3aa: CASSQDTFANTGELFF
CDR3nt: TGTGCCAGCAGCCAAGATACGTTCGCGAACACCGGGGAGCTGTTTTTT

v_gene: TRBV29-1
j_gene: TRBJ2-1
d_gene: .
abundance: .
CDR3aa: CSAGASGSSEQFF
CDR3nt: TGCAGCGCTGGTGCTAGTGGCTCTTCGGAGCAGTTCTTC

v_gene: TRBV6-5
j_gene: TRBJ1-5
d_gene: .
abundance: few
CDR3aa: CASSLARGNQPQHF
CDR3nt: TGTGCCAGCAGCCTTGCCAGGGGCAATCAGCCCCAGCATTTT

v_gene: TRBV6-5
j_gene: TRBJ2-1
d_gene: TRBD1
abundance: many
CDR3aa: CASSLTGGNEQFF
CDR3nt: TGTGCCAGCAGTCTGACAGGGGGCAATGAGCAGTTCTTC

v_gene: TRBV20-1
j_gene: TRBJ2-3
d_gene: .
abundance: .
CDR3aa: CSARDRLVNVMDTQYF
CDR3nt: TGCAGTGCTAGAGATCGACTAGTAAATGTCATGGATACGCAGTATTTT

v_gene: TRBV5-1
j_gene: TRBJ2-7
d_gene: .
abundance: .
CDR3aa: CASSLRPTDNRNEQYF
CDR3nt: TGCGCCAGCAGCTTGAGGCCAACGGATAACCGCAATGAGCAGTACTTC

v_gene: TRBV7-2
j_gene: TRBJ2-7
d_gene: TRBD1
abundance: .
CDR3aa: CASSPTAAGTESYEQYF
CDR3nt: TGTGCCAGCAGCCCAACTGCGGCCGGGACAGAGTCCTACGAGCAGTACTTC